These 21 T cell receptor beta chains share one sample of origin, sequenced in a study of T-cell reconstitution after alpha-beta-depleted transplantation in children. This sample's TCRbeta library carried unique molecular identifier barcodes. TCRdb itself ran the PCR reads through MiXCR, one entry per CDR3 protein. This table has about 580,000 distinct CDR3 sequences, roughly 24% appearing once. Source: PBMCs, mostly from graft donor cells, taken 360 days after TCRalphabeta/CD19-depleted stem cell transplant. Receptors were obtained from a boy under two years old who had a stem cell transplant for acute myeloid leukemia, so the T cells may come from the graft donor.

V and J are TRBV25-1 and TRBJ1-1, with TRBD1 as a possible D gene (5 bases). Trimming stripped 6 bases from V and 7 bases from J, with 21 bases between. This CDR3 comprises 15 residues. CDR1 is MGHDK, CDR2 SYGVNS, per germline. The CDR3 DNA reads TGTGCCAGCAGCTTAACCAGGGCGGGTGTGATTGAAGCTTTCTTT. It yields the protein CASSLTRAGVIEAFF.

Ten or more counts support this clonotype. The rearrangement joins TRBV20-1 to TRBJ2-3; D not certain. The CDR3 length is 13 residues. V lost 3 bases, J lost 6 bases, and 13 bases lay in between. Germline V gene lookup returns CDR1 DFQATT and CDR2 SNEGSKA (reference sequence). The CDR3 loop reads CSASIPAPDTQYF. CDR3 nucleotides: TGCAGTGCTAGTATCCCGGCTCCGGATACGCAGTATTTT.

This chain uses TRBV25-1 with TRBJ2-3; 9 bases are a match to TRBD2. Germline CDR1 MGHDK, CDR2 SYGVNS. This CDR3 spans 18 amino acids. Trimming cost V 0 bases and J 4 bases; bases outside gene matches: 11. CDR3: CASSEYRATGTSPDTQYF. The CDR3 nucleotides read TGTGCCAGCAGTGAATATAGAGCCACTGGGACTAGCCCAGATACGCAGTATTTT.

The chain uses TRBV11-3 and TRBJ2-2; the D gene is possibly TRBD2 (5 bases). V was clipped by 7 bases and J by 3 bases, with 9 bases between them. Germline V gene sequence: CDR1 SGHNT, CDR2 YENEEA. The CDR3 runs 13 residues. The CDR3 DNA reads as TGTGCCAGCACACTAGTGGACACCGGGGAGCTGTTTTTT. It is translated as CASTLVDTGELFF.

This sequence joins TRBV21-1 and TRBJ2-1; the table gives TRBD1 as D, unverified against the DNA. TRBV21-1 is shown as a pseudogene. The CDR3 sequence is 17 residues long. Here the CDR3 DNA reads TGTGCCAGCAGAGGGACAGGGACCGCGAGCTCCTACAATGAGCAGTTCTTC. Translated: CASRGTGTASSYNEQFF.

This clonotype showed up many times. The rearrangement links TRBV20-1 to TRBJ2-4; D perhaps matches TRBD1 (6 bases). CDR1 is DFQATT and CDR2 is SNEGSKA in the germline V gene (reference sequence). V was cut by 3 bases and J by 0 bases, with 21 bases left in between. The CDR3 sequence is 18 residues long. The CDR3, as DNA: TGCAGTGCTAGCGGGACACCTGAAGAATATCTAGCCAAAAACATTCAGTACTTC. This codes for CSASGTPEEYLAKNIQYF.

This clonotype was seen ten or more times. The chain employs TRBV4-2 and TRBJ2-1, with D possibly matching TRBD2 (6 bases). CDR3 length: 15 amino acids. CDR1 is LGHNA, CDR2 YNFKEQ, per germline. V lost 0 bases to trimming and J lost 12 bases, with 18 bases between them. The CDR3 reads CASSQERRDSRGQFF. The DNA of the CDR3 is TGTGCCAGCAGCCAAGAGAGACGGGACTCTCGCGGGCAGTTCTTC.

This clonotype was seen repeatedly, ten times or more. DNA of the CDR3: TGTGCCAGCAGGTCAGGGGCCCCCAATCAGCCCCAGCATTTT. Encoded protein: CASRSGAPNQPQHF. The rearrangement joins TRBV12-3 or TRBV12-4 to TRBJ1-5, with D maybe TRBD1 (6 bases). This CDR3 has 14 residues. Trimming removed 6 bases from V and 3 bases from J, with 12 bases in between.

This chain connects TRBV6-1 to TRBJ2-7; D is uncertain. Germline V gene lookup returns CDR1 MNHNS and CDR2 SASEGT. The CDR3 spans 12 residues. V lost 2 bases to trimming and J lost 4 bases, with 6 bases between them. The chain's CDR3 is CASSERIYEQYF. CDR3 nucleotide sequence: TGTGCCAGCAGTGAAAGGATATACGAGCAGTACTTC.

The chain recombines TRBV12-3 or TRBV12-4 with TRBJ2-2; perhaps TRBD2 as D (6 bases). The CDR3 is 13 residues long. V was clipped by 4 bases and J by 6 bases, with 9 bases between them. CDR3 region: CASSWGEPGELFF. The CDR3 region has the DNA TGTGCCAGCAGTTGGGGGGAGCCCGGGGAGCTGTTTTTT.

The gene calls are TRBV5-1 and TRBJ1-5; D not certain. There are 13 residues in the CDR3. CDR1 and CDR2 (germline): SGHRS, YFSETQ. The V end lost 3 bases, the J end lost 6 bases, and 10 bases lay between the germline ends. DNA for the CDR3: TGCGCCAGCAGCTCCCACCCAGTTCAGCCCCAGCATTTT. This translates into CASSSHPVQPQHF.

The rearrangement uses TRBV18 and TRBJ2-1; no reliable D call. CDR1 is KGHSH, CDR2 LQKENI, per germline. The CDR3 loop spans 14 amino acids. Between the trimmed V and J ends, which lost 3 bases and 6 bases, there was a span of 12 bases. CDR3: CASSPDVDTNEQFF. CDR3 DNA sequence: TGTGCCAGCTCACCGGACGTCGATACCAATGAGCAGTTCTTC.

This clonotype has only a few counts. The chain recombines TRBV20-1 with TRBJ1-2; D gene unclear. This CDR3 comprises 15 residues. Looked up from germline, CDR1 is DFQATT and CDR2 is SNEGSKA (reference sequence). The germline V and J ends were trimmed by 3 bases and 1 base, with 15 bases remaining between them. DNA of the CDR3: TGCAGTGCTAGGGGCCTGGGGATCGATAACTATGGCTACACCTTC. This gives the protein CSARGLGIDNYGYTF.

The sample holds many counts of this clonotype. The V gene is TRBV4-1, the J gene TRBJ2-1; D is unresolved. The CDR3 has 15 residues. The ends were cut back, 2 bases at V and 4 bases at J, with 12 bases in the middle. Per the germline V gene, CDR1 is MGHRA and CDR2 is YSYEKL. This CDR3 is CASSQPALGYNEQFF. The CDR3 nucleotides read TGCGCCAGCAGCCAACCGGCCCTTGGGTACAATGAGCAGTTCTTC.

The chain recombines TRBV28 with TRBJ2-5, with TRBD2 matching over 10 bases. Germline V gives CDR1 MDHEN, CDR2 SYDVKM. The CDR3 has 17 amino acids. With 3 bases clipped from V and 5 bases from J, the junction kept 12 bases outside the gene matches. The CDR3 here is CASSFFLLAGGSETQYF. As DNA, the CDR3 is TGTGCCAGCAGTTTTTTCCTTTTAGCGGGGGGATCGGAGACCCAGTACTTC.

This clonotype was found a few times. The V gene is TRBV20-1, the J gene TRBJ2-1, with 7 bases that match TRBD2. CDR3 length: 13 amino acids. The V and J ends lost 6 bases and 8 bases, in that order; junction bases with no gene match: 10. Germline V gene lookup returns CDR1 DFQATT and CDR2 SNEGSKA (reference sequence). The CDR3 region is CSAGRLPGHEQFF. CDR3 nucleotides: TGCAGTGCCGGGAGGCTCCCCGGGCATGAGCAGTTCTTC.

CDR3 DNA sequence: TGTGCCACCAAATATACAGGGAGCGGAGAGACCCAGTACTTC. Amino acid sequence: CATKYTGSGETQYF. V gene TRBV15 combines with J gene TRBJ2-5, with D tentatively TRBD1 (6 bases). This CDR3 comprises 14 residues. The germline gives CDR1 LNHNV, CDR2 YYDKDF (reference sequence). Trimming left V 7 bases short and J 4 bases short, with 16 bases between.

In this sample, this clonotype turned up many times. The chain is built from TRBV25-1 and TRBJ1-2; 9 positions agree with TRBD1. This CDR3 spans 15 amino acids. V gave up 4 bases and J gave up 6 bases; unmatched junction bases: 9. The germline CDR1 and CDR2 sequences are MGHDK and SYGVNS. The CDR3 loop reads CASSVDTRDRDGYTF. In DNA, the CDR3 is TGTGCCAGCAGTGTGGACACCCGGGACAGGGATGGCTACACCTTC.

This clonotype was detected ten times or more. The CDR3: CASSSKDRDRVPHEQYF. The CDR3 DNA follows: TGTGCCAGTAGTTCCAAGGACCGGGACAGGGTACCCCACGAGCAGTACTTC. J is TRBJ2-7 and V is TRBV19, with 9 bases lining up with TRBD1. The V and J ends lost 5 bases and 5 bases, in that order; junction bases with no gene match: 16. CDR1 is LNHDA, CDR2 SQIVND, per germline (reference sequence). CDR3 length: 17 residues.

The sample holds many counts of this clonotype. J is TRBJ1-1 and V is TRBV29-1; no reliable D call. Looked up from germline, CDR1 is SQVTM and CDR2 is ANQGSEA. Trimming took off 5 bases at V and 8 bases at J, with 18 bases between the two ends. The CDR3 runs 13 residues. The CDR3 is CSVFPGPRKEAFF. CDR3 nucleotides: TGCAGCGTTTTCCCGGGCCCCCGAAAGGAAGCTTTCTTT.

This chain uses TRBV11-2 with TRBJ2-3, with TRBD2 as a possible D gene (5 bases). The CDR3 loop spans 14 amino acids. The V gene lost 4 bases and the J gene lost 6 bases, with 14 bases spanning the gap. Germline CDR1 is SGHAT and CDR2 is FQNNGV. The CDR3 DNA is TGTGCCAGCAGCTCCCCCCGGAGGAAGGATACGCAGTATTTT. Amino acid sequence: CASSSPRRKDTQYF.